The clone carrying this TCR beta chain appeared a few times. Its antigen is unknown. TCRdb independently ran MiXCR on the 5' RACE reads; one entry per CDR3 protein. The data show 250,000 to 300,000 distinct CDR3 sequences, about 5% seen once. This record comes from a study of T cells after yellow fever vaccination. Whole-study results and caveats: FACS-sorted repertoires could contain abundant clonotypes contaminating from the bulk population.

This TCR came from a man between 18 and 35 years old who received the YFV17D yellow fever vaccine. The sample here was CD4+ T cells sorted from PBMCs, taken on the day of the yellow fever booster vaccination.

CDR3 amino acids: CASSSAHTEAFF. In DNA, the CDR3 is TGTGCCAGCAGTTCAGCCCACACTGAAGCTTTCTTT. The chain is built from TRBV7-9 and TRBJ1-1; D gene unclear. This CDR3 is 12 amino acids long. V was clipped by 6 bases and J by 3 bases, with 8 bases between them. CDR1 and CDR2 (germline): SEHNR, FQNEAQ (reference sequence).